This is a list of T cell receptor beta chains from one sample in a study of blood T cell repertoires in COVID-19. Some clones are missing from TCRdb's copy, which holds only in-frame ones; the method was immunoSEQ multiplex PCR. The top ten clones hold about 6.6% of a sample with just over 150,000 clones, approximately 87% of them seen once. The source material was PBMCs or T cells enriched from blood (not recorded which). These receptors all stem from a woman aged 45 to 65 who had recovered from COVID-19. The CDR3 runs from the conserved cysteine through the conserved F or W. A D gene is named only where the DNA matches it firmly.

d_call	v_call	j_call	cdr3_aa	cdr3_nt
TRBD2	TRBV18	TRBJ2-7	CASSPQGPSSGGAIGEQYF	TGTGCCAGCTCACCACAGGGTCCCTCTAGCGGGGGGGCCATCGGCGAGCAGTACTTC
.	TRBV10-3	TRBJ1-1	CAIGSRGNTEAFF	TGTGCCATCGGGAGTCGGGGGAACACTGAAGCTTTCTTT
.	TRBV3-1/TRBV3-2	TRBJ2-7	CASSDDRNYSYEQYF	TGTGCCAGCAGCGACGACAGGAACTACTCCTACGAGCAGTACTTC
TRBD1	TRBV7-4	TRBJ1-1	CASSLLDRGPAGF	TGTGCCAGCAGCTTATTGGACAGGGGCCCTGCTGGTTTT
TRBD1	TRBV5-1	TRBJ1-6	CASSLNPHATGGNNSPLHF	TGCGCCAGCAGCCTTAACCCCCATGCGACAGGGGGCAATAATTCACCCCTCCACTTT
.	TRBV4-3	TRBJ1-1	CASSHRLNTEAFF	TGCGCCAGCAGCCATCGGTTGAACACTGAAGCTTTCTTT
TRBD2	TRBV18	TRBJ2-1	CASFLRTAGGSNEQFF	TGTGCCAGCTTCTTAAGAACGGCGGGGGGAAGCAATGAGCAGTTCTTC
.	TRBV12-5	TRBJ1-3	CASGLGLNSGNTIYF	TGTGCTAGTGGTTTGGGACTTAACTCTGGAAACACCATATATTTT
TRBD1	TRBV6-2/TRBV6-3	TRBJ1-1	CASSAATGLVSEAFF	TGTGCCAGCAGTGCGGCGACAGGGCTTGTTTCTGAAGCTTTCTTT
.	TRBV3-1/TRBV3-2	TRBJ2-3	CASSQDPGTDTQYF	TGTGCCAGCAGCCAAGATCCGGGGACAGATACGCAGTATTTT